These 9 T cell receptor beta chains originate from one sample sequenced in a study of shared clonotypes between healthy human individuals. The data were produced by immunoSEQ multiplex PCR, yet TCRdb's version contains in-frame clones alone and is incomplete. The data contain approximately 2.3 million clones, over 85% of them seen just once; the ten biggest clones take up 0.39%. Source material: naive CD4+ T cells from PBMCs. Described subset: CD45RA+ positively selected. Receptors originate from a man younger than 30 in good health. Some clones in this sample may be carry-over from other donors' samples.

This rearrangement joins TRBV19 to TRBJ2-1, with 14 positions matching TRBD2. Germline V CDR1 and CDR2: LNHDA, SQIVND (reference sequence). The CDR3 sequence is 18 residues long. The V segment lost 4 bases and the J segment 3 bases; nucleotides outside the gene matches: 8. In nucleotides, the CDR3 is TGTGCCAGTAGTAAGGGACTAGCGGGAGTTAATAACTACAATGAGCAGTTCTTC. Its translation: CASSKGLAGVNNYNEQFF.

The chain joins TRBV19 to TRBJ1-2, with TRBD1 matching 7 bases. Trimming took 4 bases from V and 3 from J; bases not matched to a gene: 11. This CDR3 spans 16 amino acids. Germline V CDR1 and CDR2: LNHDA, SQIVND (reference sequence). The CDR3, as DNA: TGTGCCAGTAGTACCTCCCAGGACAGGCCACACTATGGCTACACCTTC. This codes for CASSTSQDRPHYGYTF.

The chain employs TRBV4-1 and TRBJ1-4, with D possibly matching TRBD1 (5 bases). V was cut by 2 bases and J by 6 bases, with 10 bases left in between. The CDR3 has 14 residues. Per the germline V gene, CDR1 is MGHRA and CDR2 is YSYEKL. This CDR3 reads CASSQPGKDEKLFF. In DNA form, the CDR3 reads TGCGCCAGCAGCCAACCAGGGAAGGATGAAAAACTGTTTTTT.

Note on this clone: The sample holds other DNA sequences that translate to the same CDR3. V and J are TRBV28 and TRBJ2-3; 8 bases match TRBD2. The CDR3 contains 15 residues. The trim removed 2 bases at V and 2 bases at J, leaving 3 bases unmatched. From germline, CDR1 is MDHEN and CDR2 SYDVKM. The CDR3 loop reads CASSLLAGYTDTQYF. CDR3 bases: TGTGCCAGCAGTTTACTAGCGGGTTACACAGATACGCAGTATTTT. Looking up the rest from reference TRBV28 and TRBJ2-3 gives the full variable domain: DVKVTQSSRYLVKRTGEKVFLECVQDMDHENMFWYRQDPGLGLRLIYFSYDVKMKEKGDIPEGYSVSREKKERFSLILESASTNQTSMYLCASSLLAGYTDTQYFGPGTRLTVL.

The rearrangement joins TRBV5-1 to TRBJ1-6; D is unclear. Trimming cost V 4 bases and J 1 base, with 6 bases left between them. Looked up from germline, CDR1 is SGHRS and CDR2 is YFSETQ. The CDR3 sequence is 14 residues long. CDR3 protein: CASSLVSYNSPLHF. DNA for the CDR3: TGCGCCAGCAGCCTGGTGTCCTATAATTCACCCCTCCACTTT.

Worth noting for this clone: This same CDR3 is encoded by further DNA sequences in the sample. The chain couples TRBV20-1 to TRBJ1-2; D unresolved. The V gene's germline CDR1 is DFQATT and CDR2 SNEGSKA (reference sequence). CDR3 length equals 11 residues. V lost 6 bases and J 4 bases, leaving 9 bases between the germline ends. The CDR3 is CSARGGYGYTF. The CDR3 nucleotides read TGCAGTGCCCGGGGTGGCTATGGCTACACCTTC.

The DNA of the CDR3 is TGTGCCAGCAGCTGGGGGGACAGGGCAGGTCAGCCCCAGCATTTT. This codes for CASSWGDRAGQPQHF. The rearrangement links TRBV2 to TRBJ1-5, with 9 bases aligning to TRBD1. The CDR3 extends over 15 amino acids. The ends lost 6 bases at V and 6 bases at J; junction bases unmatched: 9. The germline gives CDR1 SNHLY, CDR2 FYNNEI.

The chain recombines TRBV10-3 with TRBJ2-5, with D maybe TRBD1 (8 bases). This CDR3 has 15 amino acids. Trimming pared 10 bases from V and 5 bases from J, leaving 23 bases between. Germline V gives CDR1 ENHRY, CDR2 SYGVKD. The DNA of the CDR3 is TGTGCCACAGGACAGGGCCGTATGGGGGGGGAGACCCAGTACTTC. Protein sequence: CATGQGRMGGETQYF.

V gene TRBV2 combines with J gene TRBJ2-3; TRBD2 aligns across 11 bases. In germline, CDR1 is SNHLY, CDR2 FYNNEI. CDR3 length: 15 amino acids. Trimming at V came to 6 bases and at J to 4 bases, leaving 6 bases not matched to a gene. The chain's CDR3 is CASRLTSGVSDTQYF. The CDR3 DNA is TGTGCCAGCAGATTGACTAGCGGGGTCTCAGATACGCAGTATTTT.